The 3 T cell receptor beta chains below come from one sample, sequenced in a study of T cell repertoires in cytomegalovirus infection. TCRdb redid the calling of the reads with MiXCR, one entry per CDR3 protein. The table lists around 71,000 distinct CDR3 sequences, 20% to 25% of them singletons, with about 72% in the top ten. These receptors have no known antigen. The material sequenced was CD8+ T cells from cultured PBMCs, taken from culture after CMV antigen stimulation. The source of these receptors is a human donor in good health (CMV status not recorded). Some clones in this sample may be carry-over from other donors' samples.

The chain joins TRBV6-2 or TRBV6-3 to TRBJ2-3; 10 bases are a match to TRBD2. The length of the CDR3 is 17 residues. J was trimmed by 1 base and V by 3 bases; bases with no gene match: 7. Germline loops: CDR1 MNHEY, CDR2 SVGEGT. The CDR3 DNA is TGTGCCAGCAGTTATGCCAGCGGGGGGGCTCGCACAGATACGCAGTATTTT. Its protein product is CASSYASGGARTDTQYF.

The chain couples TRBV7-2 to TRBJ2-1; no clear D. CDR1 and CDR2 from the germline V gene are SGHTA and FQGNSA. This CDR3 region has 15 residues. Trimming pared 5 bases from V and 0 bases from J, leaving 11 bases between. The CDR3 sequence is CASSPSVGSYNEQFF. CDR3 coding DNA: TGTGCCAGCAGCCCCTCGGTCGGCTCCTACAATGAGCAGTTCTTC.

J is TRBJ2-1 and V is TRBV12-3 or TRBV12-4, with D unclear. V was cut by 8 bases and J by 9 bases, with 14 bases left in between. The CDR3 length is 12 residues. The DNA for the CDR3 is TGTGCCAGCGCCTCTACCTTAGGTGAGCAGTTCTTC. The encoded protein is CASASTLGEQFF.